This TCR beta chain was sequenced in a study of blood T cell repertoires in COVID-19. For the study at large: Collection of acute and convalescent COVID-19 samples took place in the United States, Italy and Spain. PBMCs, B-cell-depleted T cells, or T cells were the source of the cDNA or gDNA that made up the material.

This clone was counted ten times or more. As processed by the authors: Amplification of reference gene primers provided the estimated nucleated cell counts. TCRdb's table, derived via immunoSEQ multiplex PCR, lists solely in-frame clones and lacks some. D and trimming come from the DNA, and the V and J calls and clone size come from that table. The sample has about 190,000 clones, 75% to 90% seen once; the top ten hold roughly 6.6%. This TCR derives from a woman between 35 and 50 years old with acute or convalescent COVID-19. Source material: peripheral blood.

The CDR3 here is CAIGEAFF. DNA of the CDR3: TGTGCCATCGGTGAAGCTTTCTTT. This chain connects TRBV7-9 to TRBJ1-1; D gene ambiguous. CDR3 length: 8 amino acids. Looked up from germline, CDR1 is SEHNR and CDR2 is FQNEAQ (reference sequence). The V gene lost 10 bases and the J gene lost 7 bases, with 4 bases spanning the gap. The variable domain in full, completed from reference TRBV7-9 and TRBJ1-1, reads DTGVSQNPRHKITKRGQNVTFRCDPISEHNRLYWYRQTLGQGPEFLTYFQNEAQLEKSRLLSDRFSAERPKGSFSTLEIQRTEQGDSAMYLCAIGEAFFGQGTRLTVV.